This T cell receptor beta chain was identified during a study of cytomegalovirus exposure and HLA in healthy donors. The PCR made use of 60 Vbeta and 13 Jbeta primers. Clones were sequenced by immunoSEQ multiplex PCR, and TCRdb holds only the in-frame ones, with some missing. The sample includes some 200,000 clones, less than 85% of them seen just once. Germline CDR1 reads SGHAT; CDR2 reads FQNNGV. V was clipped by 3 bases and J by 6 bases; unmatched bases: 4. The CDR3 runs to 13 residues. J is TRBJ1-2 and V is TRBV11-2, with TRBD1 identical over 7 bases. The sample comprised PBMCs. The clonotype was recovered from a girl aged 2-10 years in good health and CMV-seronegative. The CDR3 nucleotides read TGTGCCAGCAGCTTTGAGACAGGGAATGGCTACACCTTC. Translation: CASSFETGNGYTF.